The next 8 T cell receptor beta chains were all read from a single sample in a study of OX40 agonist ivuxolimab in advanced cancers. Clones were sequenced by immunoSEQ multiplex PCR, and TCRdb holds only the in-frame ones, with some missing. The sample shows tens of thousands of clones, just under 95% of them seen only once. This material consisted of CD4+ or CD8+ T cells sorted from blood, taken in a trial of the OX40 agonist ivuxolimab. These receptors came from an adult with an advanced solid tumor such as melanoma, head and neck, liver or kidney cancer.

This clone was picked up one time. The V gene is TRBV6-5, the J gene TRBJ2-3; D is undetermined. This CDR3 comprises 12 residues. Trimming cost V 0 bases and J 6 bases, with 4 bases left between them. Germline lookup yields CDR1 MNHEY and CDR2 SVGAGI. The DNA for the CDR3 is TGTGCCAGCAGTTACTCCGGGGATACGCAGTATTTT. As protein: CASSYSGDTQYF.

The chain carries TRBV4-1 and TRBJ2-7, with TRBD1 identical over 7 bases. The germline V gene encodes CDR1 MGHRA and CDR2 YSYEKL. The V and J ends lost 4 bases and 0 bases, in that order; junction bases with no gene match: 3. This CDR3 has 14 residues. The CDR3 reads CASSLGQYSYEQYF. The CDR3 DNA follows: TGCGCCAGCAGCCTGGGACAGTACTCCTACGAGCAGTACTTC.

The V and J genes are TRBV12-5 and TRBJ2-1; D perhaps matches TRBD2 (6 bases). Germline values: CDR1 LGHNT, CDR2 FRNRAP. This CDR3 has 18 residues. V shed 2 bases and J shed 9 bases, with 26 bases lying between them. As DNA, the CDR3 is TGTGCTAGTGGTTTGCCAAAACTCGGACTAAGCCCTCCCATTGAGCAGTTCTTC. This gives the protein CASGLPKLGLSPPIEQFF. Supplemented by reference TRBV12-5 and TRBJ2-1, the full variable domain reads DARVTQTPRHKVTEMGQEVTMRCQPILGHNTVFWYRQTMMQGLELLAYFRNRAPLDDSGMPKDRFSAEMPDATLATLKIQPSEPRDSAVYFCASGLPKLGLSPPIEQFFGPGTRLTVL.

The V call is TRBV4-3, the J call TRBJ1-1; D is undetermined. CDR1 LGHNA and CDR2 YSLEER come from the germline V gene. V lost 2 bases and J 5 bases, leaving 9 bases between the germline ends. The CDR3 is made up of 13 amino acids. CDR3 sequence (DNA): TGCGCCAGCAGCCAATGGGGTGGGACTGAAGCTTTCTTT. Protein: CASSQWGGTEAFF.

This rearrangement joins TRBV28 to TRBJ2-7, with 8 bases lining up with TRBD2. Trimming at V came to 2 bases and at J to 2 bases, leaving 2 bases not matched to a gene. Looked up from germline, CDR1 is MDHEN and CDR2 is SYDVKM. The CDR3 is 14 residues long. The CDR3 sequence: CASSLSGSAYEQYF. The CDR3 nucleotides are TGTGCCAGCAGTTTAAGCGGGAGTGCCTACGAGCAGTACTTC.

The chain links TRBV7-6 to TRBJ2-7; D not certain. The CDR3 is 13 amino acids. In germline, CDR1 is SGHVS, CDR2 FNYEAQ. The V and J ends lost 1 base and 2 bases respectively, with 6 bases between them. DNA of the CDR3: TGTGCCAGCAGCTTAGGGCGGACCTACGAGCAGTACTTC. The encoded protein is CASSLGRTYEQYF.

Here the CDR3 reads CASSPVGGAGTGYTF. CDR3 nucleotides: TGTGCCAGCAGCCCAGTCGGGGGGGCAGGAACGGGCTACACCTTC. V is TRBV7-8 and J is TRBJ1-2, with D maybe TRBD1 (6 bases). The V end was cut by 5 bases, the J end by 8 bases, with 21 bases between. Looked up from germline, CDR1 is SGHVS and CDR2 is FQNEAQ. This CDR3 comprises 15 residues.

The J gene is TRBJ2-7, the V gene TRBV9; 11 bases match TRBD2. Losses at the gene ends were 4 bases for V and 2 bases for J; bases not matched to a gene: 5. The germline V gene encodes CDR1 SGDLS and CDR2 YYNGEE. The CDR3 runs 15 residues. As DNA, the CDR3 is TGTGCCAGCAGCCCGGGACTAGCGGATACCTACGAGCAGTACTTC. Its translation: CASSPGLADTYEQYF.